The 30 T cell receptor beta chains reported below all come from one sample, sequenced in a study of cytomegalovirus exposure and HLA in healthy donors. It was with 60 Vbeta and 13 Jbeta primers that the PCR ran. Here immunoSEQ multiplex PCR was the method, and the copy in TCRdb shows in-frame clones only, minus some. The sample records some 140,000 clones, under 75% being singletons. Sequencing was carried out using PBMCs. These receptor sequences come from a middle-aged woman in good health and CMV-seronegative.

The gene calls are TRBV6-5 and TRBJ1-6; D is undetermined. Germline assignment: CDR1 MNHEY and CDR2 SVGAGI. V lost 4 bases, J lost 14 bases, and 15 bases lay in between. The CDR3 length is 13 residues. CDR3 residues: CASSFGRTGTLHF. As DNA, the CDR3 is TGTGCCAGCAGTTTTGGACGGACCGGGACCCTCCACTTT.

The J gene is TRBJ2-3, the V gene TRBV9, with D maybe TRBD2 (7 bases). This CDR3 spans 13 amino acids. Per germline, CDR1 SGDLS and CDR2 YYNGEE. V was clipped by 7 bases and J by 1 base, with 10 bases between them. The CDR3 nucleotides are TGTGCCAGCGGGGGGGCTGGCACAGATACGCAGTATTTT. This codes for CASGGAGTDTQYF.

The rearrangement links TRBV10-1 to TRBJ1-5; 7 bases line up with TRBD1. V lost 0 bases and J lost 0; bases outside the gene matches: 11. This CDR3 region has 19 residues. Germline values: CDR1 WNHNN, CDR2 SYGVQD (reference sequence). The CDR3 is CASSESTTGRCLSNQPQHF. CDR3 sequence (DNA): TGCGCCAGCAGTGAGTCGACGACAGGGAGGTGCCTTAGCAATCAGCCCCAGCATTTT.

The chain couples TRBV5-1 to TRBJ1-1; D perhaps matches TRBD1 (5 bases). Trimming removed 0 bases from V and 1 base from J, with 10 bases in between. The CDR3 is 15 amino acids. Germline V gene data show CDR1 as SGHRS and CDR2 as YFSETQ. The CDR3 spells CASSLGDDRNTEAFF. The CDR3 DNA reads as TGCGCCAGCAGCTTGGGGGATGACAGGAACACTGAAGCTTTCTTT.

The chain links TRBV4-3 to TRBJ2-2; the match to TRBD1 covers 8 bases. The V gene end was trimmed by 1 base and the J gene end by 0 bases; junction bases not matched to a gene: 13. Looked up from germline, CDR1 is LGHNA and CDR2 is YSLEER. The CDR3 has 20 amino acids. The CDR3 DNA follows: TGCGCCAGCAGCCAAGCAGGGGGCCCCTTAGCCTTCGCGAACACCGGGGAGCTGTTTTTT. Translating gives CASSQAGGPLAFANTGELFF.

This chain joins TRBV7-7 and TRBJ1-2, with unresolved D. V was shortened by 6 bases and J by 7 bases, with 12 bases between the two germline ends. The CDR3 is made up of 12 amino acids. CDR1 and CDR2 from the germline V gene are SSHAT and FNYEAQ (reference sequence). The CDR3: CASRPLRGGYTF. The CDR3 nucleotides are TGTGCCAGCAGGCCACTGCGGGGTGGCTACACCTTC.

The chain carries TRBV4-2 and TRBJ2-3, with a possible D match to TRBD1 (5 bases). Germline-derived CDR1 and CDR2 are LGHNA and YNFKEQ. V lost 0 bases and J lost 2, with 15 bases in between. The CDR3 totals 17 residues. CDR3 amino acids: CASSQDGLQGFTDTQYF. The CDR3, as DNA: TGTGCCAGCAGCCAAGATGGGTTGCAGGGATTCACAGATACGCAGTATTTT.

For the CDR3, the DNA is TGCGCCAGCAGCTTAGAGGGAGGAAAGAACGAAAAACTGTTTTTT. Its protein product is CASSLEGGKNEKLFF. The J gene is TRBJ1-4, the V gene TRBV5-1; D gene ambiguous. Between the trimmed V and J ends, which lost 2 bases and 8 bases, there was a span of 16 bases. Germline-derived CDR1 and CDR2 are SGHRS and YFSETQ. The CDR3 is made up of 15 amino acids.

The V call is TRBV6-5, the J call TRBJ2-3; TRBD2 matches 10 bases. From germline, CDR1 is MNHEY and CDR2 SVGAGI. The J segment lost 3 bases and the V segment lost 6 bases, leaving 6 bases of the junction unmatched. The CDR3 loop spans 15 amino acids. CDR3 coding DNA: TGTGCCAGCAGAAGGGGAGCGGGGGGGACAGATACGCAGTATTTT. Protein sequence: CASRRGAGGTDTQYF.

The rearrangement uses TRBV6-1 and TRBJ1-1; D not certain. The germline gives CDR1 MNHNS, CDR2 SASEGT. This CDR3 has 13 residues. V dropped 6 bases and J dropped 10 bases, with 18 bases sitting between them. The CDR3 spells CASRSSGSQVAFF. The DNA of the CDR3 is TGTGCCAGCAGGAGTTCGGGGAGCCAGGTAGCTTTCTTT.

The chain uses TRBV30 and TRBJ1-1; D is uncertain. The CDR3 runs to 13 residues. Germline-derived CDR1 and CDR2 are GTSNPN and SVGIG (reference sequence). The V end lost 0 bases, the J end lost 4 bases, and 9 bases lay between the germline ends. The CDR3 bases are TGTGCCTGGAGTGTATTGCCGGGCACTGAAGCTTTCTTT. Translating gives CAWSVLPGTEAFF. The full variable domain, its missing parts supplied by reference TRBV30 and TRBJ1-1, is SQTIHQWPATLVQPVGSPLSLECTVEGTSNPNLYWYRQAAGRGLQLLFYSVGIGQISSEVPQNLSASRPQDRQFILSSKKLLLSDSGFYLCAWSVLPGTEAFFGQGTRLTVV.

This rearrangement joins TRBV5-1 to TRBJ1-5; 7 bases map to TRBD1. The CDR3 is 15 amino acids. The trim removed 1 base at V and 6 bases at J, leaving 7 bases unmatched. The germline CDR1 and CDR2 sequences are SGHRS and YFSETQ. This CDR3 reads CASSLSAGGSQPQHF. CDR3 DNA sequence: TGCGCCAGCAGCTTGTCGGCAGGGGGTAGTCAGCCCCAGCATTTT.

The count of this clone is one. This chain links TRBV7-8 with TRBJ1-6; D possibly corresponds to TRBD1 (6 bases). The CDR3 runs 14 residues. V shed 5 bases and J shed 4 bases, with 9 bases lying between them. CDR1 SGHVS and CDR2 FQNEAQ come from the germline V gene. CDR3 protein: CASSADRYNSPLHF. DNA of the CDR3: TGTGCCAGCAGCGCGGACAGATATAATTCACCCCTCCACTTT.

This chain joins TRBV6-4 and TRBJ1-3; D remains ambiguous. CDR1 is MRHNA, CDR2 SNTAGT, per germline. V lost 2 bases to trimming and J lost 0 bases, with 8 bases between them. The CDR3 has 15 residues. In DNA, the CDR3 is TGTGCCAGCAGTGACGACACAGCCTCTGGAAACACCATATATTTT. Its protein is CASSDDTASGNTIYF.

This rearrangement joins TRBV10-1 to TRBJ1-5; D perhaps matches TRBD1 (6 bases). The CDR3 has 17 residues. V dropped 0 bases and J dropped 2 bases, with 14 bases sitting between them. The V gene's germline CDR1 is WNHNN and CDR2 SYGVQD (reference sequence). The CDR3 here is CASSESLTGRCNQPQHF. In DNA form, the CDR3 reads TGCGCCAGCAGTGAGTCGTTGACAGGAAGATGCAATCAGCCCCAGCATTTT.

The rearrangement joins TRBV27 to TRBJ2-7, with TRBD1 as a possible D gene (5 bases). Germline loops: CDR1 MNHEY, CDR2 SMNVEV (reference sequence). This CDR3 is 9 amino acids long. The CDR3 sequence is CAPQGEQYF. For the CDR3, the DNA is TGTGCACCTCAGGGAGAGCAGTACTTC.

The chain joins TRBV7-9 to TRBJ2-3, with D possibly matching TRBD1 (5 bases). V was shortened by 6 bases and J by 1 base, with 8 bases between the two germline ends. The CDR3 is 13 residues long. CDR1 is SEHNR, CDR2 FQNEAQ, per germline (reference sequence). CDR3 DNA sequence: TGTGCCAGCAGAACGACAGGCACAGATACGCAGTATTTT. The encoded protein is CASRTTGTDTQYF.

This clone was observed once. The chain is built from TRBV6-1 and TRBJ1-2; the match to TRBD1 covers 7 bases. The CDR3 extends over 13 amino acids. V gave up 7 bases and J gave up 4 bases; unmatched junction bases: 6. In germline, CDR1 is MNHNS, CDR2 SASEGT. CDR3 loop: CASTDRAVYGYTF. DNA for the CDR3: TGTGCCAGCACCGACAGGGCTGTCTATGGCTACACCTTC.

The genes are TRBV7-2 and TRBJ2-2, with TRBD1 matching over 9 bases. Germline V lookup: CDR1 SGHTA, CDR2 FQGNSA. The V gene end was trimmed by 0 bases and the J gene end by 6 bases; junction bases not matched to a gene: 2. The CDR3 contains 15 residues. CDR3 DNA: TGTGCCAGCAGCTTAGCGGGGGACAGGGCCGGGGAGCTGTTTTTT. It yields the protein CASSLAGDRAGELFF.

CDR3: CASSFPPGSGETQYF. The CDR3 coding sequence is TGTGCCAGCAGTTTCCCCCCGGGATCGGGAGAGACCCAGTACTTC. The rearrangement uses TRBV28 and TRBJ2-5; weak D call: TRBD2 (5 bases). V was trimmed by 3 bases and J by 4 bases, leaving 15 bases between them. The CDR3 totals 15 residues. Germline V gene sequence: CDR1 MDHEN, CDR2 SYDVKM.

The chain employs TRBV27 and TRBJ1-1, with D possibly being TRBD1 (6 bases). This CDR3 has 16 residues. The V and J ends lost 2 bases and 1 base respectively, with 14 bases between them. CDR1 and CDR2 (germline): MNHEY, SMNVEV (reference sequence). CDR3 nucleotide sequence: TGTGCCAGCAGTTTAGTACAGGGTTTCTGGAACACTGAAGCTTTCTTT. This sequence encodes CASSLVQGFWNTEAFF.

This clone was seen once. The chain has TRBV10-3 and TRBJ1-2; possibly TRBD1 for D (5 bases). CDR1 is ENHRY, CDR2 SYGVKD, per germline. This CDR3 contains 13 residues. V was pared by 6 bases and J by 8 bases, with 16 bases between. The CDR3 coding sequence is TGTGCCATCAGCGGAGACAGAAGTTACGGCTACACCTTC. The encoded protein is CAISGDRSYGYTF.

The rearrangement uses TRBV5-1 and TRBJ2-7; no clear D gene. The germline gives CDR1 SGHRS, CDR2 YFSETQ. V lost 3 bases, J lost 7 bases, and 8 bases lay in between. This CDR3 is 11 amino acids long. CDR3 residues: CASSSYREQYF. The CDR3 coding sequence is TGCGCCAGCAGCTCATATCGGGAGCAGTACTTC.

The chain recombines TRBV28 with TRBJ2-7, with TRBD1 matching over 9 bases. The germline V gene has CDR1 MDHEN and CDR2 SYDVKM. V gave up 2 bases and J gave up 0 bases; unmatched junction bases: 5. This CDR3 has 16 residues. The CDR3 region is CASSLGGTGNSYEQYF. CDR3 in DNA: TGTGCCAGCAGTTTAGGGGGGACAGGGAACTCCTACGAGCAGTACTTC.

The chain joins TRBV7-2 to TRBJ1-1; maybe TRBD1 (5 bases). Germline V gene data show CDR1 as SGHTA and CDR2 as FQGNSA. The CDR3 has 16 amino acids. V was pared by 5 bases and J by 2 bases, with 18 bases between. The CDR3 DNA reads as TGTGCCAGCAGCACCGGGGGGGACTCTTACAACACTGAAGCTTTCTTT. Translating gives CASSTGGDSYNTEAFF.

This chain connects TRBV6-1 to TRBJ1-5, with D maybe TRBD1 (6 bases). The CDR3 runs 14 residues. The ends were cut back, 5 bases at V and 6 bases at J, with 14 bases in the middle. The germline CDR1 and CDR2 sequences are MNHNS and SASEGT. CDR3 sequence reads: CASSPPGDGQPQHF. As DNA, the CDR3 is TGTGCCAGCAGTCCACCAGGGGACGGTCAGCCCCAGCATTTT.

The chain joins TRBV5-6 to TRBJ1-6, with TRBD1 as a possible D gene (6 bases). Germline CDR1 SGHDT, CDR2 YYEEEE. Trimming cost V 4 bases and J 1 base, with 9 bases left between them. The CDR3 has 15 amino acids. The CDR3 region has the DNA TGTGCCAGCAGCCCCAGGGGTTCCTATAATTCACCCCTCCACTTT. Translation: CASSPRGSYNSPLHF.

Here the CDR3 reads CASSRTSVVGYTF. In DNA, the CDR3 is TGCGCCAGCAGCCGGACATCGGTGGTTGGCTACACCTTC. The chain links TRBV4-1 to TRBJ1-2, with D perhaps TRBD1 (5 bases). The V end was cut by 4 bases, the J end by 7 bases, with 13 bases between. Germline-derived CDR1 and CDR2 are MGHRA and YSYEKL. There are 13 residues in the CDR3.

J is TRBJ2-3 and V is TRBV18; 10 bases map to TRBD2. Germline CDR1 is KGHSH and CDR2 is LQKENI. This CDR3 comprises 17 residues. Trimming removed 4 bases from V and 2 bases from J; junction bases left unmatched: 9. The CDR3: CASSHSSSGGNTDTQYF. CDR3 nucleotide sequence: TGTGCCAGCTCACACAGCTCTAGCGGGGGCAACACAGATACGCAGTATTTT.

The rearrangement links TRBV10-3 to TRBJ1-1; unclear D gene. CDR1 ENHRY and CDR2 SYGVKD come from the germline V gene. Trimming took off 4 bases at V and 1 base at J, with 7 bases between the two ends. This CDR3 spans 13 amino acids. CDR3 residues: CAISGEKNTEAFF. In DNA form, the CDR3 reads TGTGCCATCAGTGGAGAGAAGAACACTGAAGCTTTCTTT.